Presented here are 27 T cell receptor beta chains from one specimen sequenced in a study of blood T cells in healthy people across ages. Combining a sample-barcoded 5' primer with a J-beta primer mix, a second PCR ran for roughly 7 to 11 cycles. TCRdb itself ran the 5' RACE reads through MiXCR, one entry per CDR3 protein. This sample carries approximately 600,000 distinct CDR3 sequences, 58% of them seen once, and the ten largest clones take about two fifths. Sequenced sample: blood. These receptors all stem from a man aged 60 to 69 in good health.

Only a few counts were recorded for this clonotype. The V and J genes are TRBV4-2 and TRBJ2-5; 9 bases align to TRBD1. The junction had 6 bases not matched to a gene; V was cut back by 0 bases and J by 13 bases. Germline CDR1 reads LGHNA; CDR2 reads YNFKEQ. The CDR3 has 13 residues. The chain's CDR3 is CASSQDGDRVSYF. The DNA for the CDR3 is TGTGCCAGCAGCCAAGATGGGGACAGGGTTTCGTACTTC.

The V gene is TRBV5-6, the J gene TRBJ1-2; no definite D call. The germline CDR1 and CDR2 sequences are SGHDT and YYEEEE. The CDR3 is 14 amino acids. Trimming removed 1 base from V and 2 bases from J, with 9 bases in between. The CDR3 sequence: CASSLPGLNYGYTF. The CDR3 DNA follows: TGTGCCAGCAGCTTGCCGGGCCTCAACTATGGCTACACCTTC.

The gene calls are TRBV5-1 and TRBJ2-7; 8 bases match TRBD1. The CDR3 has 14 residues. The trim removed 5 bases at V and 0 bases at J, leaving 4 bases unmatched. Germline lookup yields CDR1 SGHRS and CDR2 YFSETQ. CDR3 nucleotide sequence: TGCGCCAGCAGGCAACAGGGGGACTCCTACGAGCAGTACTTC. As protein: CASRQQGDSYEQYF. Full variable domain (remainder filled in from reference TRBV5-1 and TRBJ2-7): KAGVTQTPRYLIKTRGQQVTLSCSPISGHRSVSWYQQTPGQGLQFLFEYFSETQRNKGNFPGRFSGRQFSNSRSEMNVSTLELGDSALYLCASRQQGDSYEQYFGPGTRLTVT.

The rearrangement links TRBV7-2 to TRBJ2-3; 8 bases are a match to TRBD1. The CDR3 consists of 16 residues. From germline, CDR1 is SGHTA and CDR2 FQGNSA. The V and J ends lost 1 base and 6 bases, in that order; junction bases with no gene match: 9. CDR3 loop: CASSLDGRGRWDTQYF. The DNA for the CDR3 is TGTGCCAGCAGCTTAGACGGCAGGGGGCGTTGGGATACGCAGTATTTT.

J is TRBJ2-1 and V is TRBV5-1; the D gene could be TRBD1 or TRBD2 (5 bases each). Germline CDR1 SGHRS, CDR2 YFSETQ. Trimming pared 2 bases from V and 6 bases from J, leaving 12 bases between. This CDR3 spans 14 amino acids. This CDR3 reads CASSLGDPLNEQFF. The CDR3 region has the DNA TGCGCCAGCAGCTTAGGGGACCCACTCAATGAGCAGTTCTTC.

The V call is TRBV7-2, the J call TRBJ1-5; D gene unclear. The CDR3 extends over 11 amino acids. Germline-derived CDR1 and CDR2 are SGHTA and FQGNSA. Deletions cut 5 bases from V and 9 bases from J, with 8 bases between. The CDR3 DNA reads TGTGCCAGCAGCGAGCCGGGGCCCCAGCATTTT. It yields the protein CASSEPGPQHF.

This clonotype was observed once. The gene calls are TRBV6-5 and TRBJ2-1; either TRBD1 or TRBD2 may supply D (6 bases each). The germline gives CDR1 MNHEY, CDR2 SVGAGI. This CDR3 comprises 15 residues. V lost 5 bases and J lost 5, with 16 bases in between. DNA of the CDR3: TGTGCCAGCAGTGCCCGGAGGGGGACGGACAATGAGCAGTTCTTC. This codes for CASSARRGTDNEQFF.

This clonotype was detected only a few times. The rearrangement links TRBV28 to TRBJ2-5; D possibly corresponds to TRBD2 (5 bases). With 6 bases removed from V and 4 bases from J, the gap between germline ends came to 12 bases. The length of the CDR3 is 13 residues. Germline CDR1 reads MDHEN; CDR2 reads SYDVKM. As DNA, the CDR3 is TGTGCCAGCAGGTCAACTAGGCGAGAGACCCAGTACTTC. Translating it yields CASRSTRRETQYF.

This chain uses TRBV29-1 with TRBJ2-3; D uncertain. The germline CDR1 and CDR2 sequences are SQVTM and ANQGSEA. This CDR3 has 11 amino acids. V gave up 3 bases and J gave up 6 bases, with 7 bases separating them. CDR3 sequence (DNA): TGCAGCGTTGACCAGAGGGATACGCAGTATTTT. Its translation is CSVDQRDTQYF.

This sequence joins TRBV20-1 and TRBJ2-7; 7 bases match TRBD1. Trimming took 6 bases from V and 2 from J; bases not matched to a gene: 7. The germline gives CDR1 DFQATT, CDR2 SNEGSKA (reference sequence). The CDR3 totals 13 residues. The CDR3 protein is CSAATGFTYEQYF. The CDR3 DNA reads TGCAGTGCCGCGACAGGGTTTACCTACGAGCAGTACTTC.

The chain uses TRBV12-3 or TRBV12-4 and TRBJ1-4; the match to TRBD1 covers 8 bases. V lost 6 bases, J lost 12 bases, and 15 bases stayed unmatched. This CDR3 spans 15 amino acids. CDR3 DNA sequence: TGTGCCAGCAGCCCCGGACAGGGACCGCGGGCAGAACTGTTTTTT. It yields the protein CASSPGQGPRAELFF.

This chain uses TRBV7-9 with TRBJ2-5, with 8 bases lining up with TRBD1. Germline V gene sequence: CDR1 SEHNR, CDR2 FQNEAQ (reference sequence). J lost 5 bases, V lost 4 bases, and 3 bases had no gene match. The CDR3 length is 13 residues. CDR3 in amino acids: CASSWTGTETQYF. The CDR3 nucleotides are TGTGCCAGCAGCTGGACAGGGACGGAGACCCAGTACTTC.

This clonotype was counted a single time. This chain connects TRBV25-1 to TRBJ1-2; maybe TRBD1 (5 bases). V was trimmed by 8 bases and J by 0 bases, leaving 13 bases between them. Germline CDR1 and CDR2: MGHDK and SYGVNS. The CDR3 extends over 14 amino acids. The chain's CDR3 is CASSPAGANYGYTF. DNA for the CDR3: TGTGCCAGCTCCCCGGCGGGGGCTAACTATGGCTACACCTTC.

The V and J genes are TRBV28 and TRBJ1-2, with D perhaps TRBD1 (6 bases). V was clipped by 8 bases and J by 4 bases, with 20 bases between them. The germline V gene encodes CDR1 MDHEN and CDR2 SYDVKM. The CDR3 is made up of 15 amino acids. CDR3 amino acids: CASGIGGRRGYGYTF. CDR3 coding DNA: TGTGCCAGCGGTATAGGGGGGCGCAGGGGCTATGGCTACACCTTC.

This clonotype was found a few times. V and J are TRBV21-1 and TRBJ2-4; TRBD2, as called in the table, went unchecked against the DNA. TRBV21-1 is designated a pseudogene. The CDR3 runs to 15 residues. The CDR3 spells CASSNISGSKNIQYF. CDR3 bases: TGTGCCAGCAGCAATATTAGCGGGAGCAAAAACATTCAGTACTTC.

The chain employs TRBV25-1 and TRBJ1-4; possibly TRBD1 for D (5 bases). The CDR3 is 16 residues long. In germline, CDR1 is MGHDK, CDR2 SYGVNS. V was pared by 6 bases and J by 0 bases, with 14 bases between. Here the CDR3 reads CASSQSGGATNEKLFF. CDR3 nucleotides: TGTGCCAGCAGCCAGTCGGGGGGTGCAACTAATGAAAAACTGTTTTTT.

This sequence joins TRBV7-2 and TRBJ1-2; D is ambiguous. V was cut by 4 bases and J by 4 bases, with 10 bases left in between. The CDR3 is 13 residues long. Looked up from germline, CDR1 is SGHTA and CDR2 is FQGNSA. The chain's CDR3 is CASSSAGGYGYTF. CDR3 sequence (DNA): TGTGCCAGCAGCTCAGCGGGCGGCTATGGCTACACCTTC.

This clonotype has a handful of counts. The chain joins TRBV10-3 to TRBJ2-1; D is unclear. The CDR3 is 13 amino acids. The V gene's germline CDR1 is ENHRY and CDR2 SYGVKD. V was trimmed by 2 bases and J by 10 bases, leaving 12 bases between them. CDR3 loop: CAISEPPLEEQFF. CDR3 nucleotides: TGTGCCATCAGTGAGCCCCCCCTCGAGGAGCAGTTCTTC.

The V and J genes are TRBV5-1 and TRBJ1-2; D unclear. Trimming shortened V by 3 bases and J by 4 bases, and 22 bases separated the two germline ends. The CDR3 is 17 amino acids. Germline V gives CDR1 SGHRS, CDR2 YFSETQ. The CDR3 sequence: CASSSRGFTTDLYGYTF. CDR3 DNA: TGCGCCAGCAGCTCACGTGGTTTCACGACGGACCTCTATGGCTACACCTTC.

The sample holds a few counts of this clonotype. The chain's CDR3 is CASSSSSGGANEQFF. The CDR3 region has the DNA TGTGCCAGCAGTTCGTCCAGCGGGGGGGCCAATGAGCAGTTCTTC. The gene calls are TRBV12-3 or TRBV12-4 and TRBJ2-1; 10 bases fit TRBD2. V gave up 4 bases and J gave up 6 bases; unmatched junction bases: 6. The CDR3 contains 15 residues.

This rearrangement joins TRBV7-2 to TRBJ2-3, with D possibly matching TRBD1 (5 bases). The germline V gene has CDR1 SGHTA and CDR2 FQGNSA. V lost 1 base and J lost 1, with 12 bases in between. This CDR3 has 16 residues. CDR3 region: CASSLGRGRGTDTQYF. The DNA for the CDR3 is TGTGCCAGCAGCTTAGGTAGGGGCCGAGGCACAGATACGCAGTATTTT.

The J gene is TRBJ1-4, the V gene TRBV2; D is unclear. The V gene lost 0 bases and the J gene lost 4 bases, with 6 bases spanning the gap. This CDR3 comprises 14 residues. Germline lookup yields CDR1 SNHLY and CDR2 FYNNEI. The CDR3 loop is CASSEALDNEKLFF. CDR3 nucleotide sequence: TGTGCCAGCAGTGAAGCGCTTGATAATGAAAAACTGTTTTTT.

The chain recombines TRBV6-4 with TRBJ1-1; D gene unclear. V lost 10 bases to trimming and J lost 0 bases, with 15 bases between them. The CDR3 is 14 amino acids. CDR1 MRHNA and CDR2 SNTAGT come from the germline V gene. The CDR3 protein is CANPRPDLNTEAFF. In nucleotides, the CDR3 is TGTGCCAACCCTCGCCCCGACCTGAACACTGAAGCTTTCTTT.

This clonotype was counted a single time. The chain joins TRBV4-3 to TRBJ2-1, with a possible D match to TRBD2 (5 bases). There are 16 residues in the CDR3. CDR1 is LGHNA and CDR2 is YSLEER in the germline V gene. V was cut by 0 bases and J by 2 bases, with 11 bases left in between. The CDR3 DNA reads TGCGCCAGCAGCCAAGACTCGGGGATACCCTACAATGAGCAGTTCTTC. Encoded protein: CASSQDSGIPYNEQFF.

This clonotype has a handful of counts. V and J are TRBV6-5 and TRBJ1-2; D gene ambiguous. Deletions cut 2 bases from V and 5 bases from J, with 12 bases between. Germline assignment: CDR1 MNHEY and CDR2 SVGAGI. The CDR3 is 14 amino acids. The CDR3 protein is CASSYGGLVYGYTF. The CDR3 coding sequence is TGTGCCAGCAGTTACGGCGGCCTTGTTTATGGCTACACCTTC.

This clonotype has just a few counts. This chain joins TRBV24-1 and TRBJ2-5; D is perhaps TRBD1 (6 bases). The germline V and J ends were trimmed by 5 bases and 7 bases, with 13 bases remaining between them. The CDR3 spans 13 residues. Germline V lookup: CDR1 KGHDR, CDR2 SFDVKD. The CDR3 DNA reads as TGTGCCACCAGTGGAGATACAGGGTTGACCCAGTACTTC. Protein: CATSGDTGLTQYF.

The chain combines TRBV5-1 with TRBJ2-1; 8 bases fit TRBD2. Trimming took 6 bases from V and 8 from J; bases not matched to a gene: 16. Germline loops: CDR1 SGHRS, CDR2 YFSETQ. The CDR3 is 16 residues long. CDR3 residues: CASKVTGSFSGDEQFF. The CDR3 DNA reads TGCGCCAGCAAGGTCACCGGCAGTTTTAGCGGGGATGAGCAGTTCTTC.